Described below is a single T cell receptor (beta chain) sequence and its context. Its antigen remains unidentified. The data are from a study of cytotoxic CD8 clonotypes in ibrutinib-treated CLL. Study in general: The patients comprised approximately ten relapsed/refractory and around 16 treatment-naive cases, approximately 18 IGHV unmutated. Overall, about 25 responses were partial and 2 complete; following median 68 months, roughly 15 patients stayed remitted and roughly twelve progressed. The study, taken as a whole, reports: Contraction or stability on treatment was seen for public clonotypes, which were uncommon.

Sequenced by immunoSEQ multiplex PCR; TCRdb stores in-frame clones only, minus some. The sample contains 300,000 or so clones, roughly two thirds of which appear only once. V shed 4 bases and J shed 5 bases, with 12 bases lying between them. This CDR3 has 13 amino acids. Germline V lookup: CDR1 SGHNT, CDR2 YYREEE (reference sequence). The TCR comes from a human donor with chronic lymphocytic leukemia. Sequencing used PBMCs, obtained after 36 months of ibrutinib treatment. The rearrangement joins TRBV5-4 to TRBJ1-2; D remains unclear. CDR3 protein: CASSPTGDYGYTF. The DNA of the CDR3 is TGTGCCAGCAGCCCGACTGGCGATTATGGCTACACCTTC.